This T cell receptor (beta chain) derives from a study of T cells in Graves' hyperthyroidism and ophthalmopathy. About the research overall: The authors collected peripheral blood at initial diagnosis, before any treatment.

This clonotype has at least ten counts. This CDR3 has 15 residues. The ends were cut back, 2 bases at V and 6 bases at J, with 17 bases in the middle. Germline V lookup: CDR1 DFQATT, CDR2 SNEGSKA (reference sequence). Template material for amplifying TCR beta CDR3 regions consisted of RNA transcripts. The HTBI primer set drove a first-round RT-PCR of the TCR CDR3. TCRdb processed the multiplex PCR reads anew with MiXCR; each CDR3 protein has one entry. Here the sample spans approximately 210,000 distinct CDR3 sequences, 17% being singletons. The chain has TRBV20-1 and TRBJ2-1, with D possibly being TRBD2 (6 bases). Source material: blood. The receptor's source is a man in his fifties with Graves' hyperthyroidism. CDR3 coding DNA: TGCAGTGCTAGACCCCGGGGAGGAAACAGCAATGAGCAGTTCTTC. Residues: CSARPRGGNSNEQFF.